Shown below are 27 T cell receptor beta chains from a single sample sequenced in a study of OX40 agonist ivuxolimab in advanced cancers. The assay was immunoSEQ multiplex PCR, and TCRdb's table has in-frame clones only and misses some. The sample records 50,000 to 70,000 clones, around 90% being singletons. Here the sequenced sample was CD4+ or CD8+ T cells sorted from blood, taken in a trial of the OX40 agonist ivuxolimab. The receptors were gathered from an adult with an advanced solid tumor such as melanoma, head and neck, liver or kidney cancer.

The chain links TRBV9 to TRBJ2-3; 7 bases align to TRBD2. Looked up from germline, CDR1 is SGDLS and CDR2 is YYNGEE. The CDR3 contains 20 residues. J was trimmed by 4 bases and V by 0 bases; bases with no gene match: 20. For the CDR3, the DNA is TGTGCCAGCAGCGTAGGTCTGGGAGGCGGGAGAGGGATCGGTGCAGATACGCAGTATTTT. Amino acids: CASSVGLGGGRGIGADTQYF.

The chain has TRBV28 and TRBJ1-1; D gene unclear. Germline CDR1 is MDHEN and CDR2 is SYDVKM. Trimming left V 10 bases short and J 9 bases short, with 18 bases between. The CDR3 has 12 residues. CDR3 sequence (DNA): TGTGCCACCCAAAGGAAGGAGTATAAAGCTTTCTTT. Its translation: CATQRKEYKAFF.

The CDR3 spells CASSEGLAGGSEQFF. The CDR3 DNA sequence: TGTGCCAGCAGTGAAGGACTAGCGGGAGGCAGTGAGCAGTTCTTC. The chain combines TRBV2 with TRBJ2-1; TRBD2 matches 13 bases. This CDR3 comprises 15 residues. Germline lookup yields CDR1 SNHLY and CDR2 FYNNEI. Germline trimming cut 1 base from V and 9 bases from J; bases unmatched to any gene: 3. The variable domain in full, with the rest retrieved from reference TRBV2 and TRBJ2-1, is EPEVTQTPSHQVTQMGQEVILRCVPISNHLYFYWYRQILGQKVEFLVSFYNNEISEKSEIFDDQFSVERPDGSNFTLKIRSTKLEDSAMYFCASSEGLAGGSEQFFGPGTRLTVL.

The sample holds one count of this clone. The genes are TRBV5-1 and TRBJ2-4; 12 bases match TRBD1. Germline V CDR1 and CDR2: SGHRS, YFSETQ. The V gene end was trimmed by 2 bases and the J gene end by 12 bases; junction bases not matched to a gene: 12. The CDR3 consists of 16 residues. Here the CDR3 DNA reads TGCGCCAGCAGCTTAGAAAGACCGGGACAGGGGGCTACTCAGTACTTC. Its protein is CASSLERPGQGATQYF.

This clone was seen once. The chain links TRBV15 to TRBJ2-3; 16 bases match TRBD2. This CDR3 contains 19 residues. V lost 3 bases, J lost 6 bases, and 12 bases stayed unmatched. Germline CDR1 LNHNV, CDR2 YYDKDF (reference sequence). This CDR3 is CATSRYPGLAGGSADTQYF. DNA for the CDR3: TGTGCCACCAGCAGGTACCCGGGACTAGCGGGAGGGTCCGCGGATACGCAGTATTTT.

The chain has TRBV5-4 and TRBJ2-7, with a possible D match to TRBD2 (5 bases). CDR3 size: 15 residues. V lost 4 bases, J lost 4 bases, and 18 bases lay in between. The germline V gene has CDR1 SGHNT and CDR2 YYREEE (reference sequence). As DNA, the CDR3 is TGTGCCAGCAGCGGAACTGGAGGTCTGGGATACGAGCAGTACTTC. Its translation: CASSGTGGLGYEQYF.

This chain links TRBV2 with TRBJ2-1; 12 nucleotides agree with TRBD2. The CDR3 has 16 residues. Germline V gives CDR1 SNHLY, CDR2 FYNNEI. Losses at the gene ends were 6 bases for V and 4 bases for J; bases not matched to a gene: 7. CDR3 DNA: TGTGCCAGCAGGGGGACTAGCGGGTCTGGTTACAATGAGCAGTTCTTC. It encodes CASRGTSGSGYNEQFF.

This clone was observed once. The chain employs TRBV2 and TRBJ2-3; TRBD2 aligns across 10 bases. The V gene's germline CDR1 is SNHLY and CDR2 FYNNEI. The CDR3 loop spans 15 amino acids. The V gene end was trimmed by 10 bases and the J gene end by 1 base; junction bases not matched to a gene: 8. The CDR3, as DNA: TGTGCCAAATCCAGAGCGGGAGGGGGCACAGATACGCAGTATTTT. This encodes CAKSRAGGGTDTQYF.

The chain recombines TRBV30 with TRBJ1-1; D ambiguous. V shed 4 bases and J shed 2 bases, with 20 bases lying between them. Germline V CDR1 and CDR2: GTSNPN, SVGIG (reference sequence). CDR3 size: 16 residues. For the CDR3, the DNA is TGTGCCTGGAAGTCTGAATATCCCTGGTTAAACACTGAAGCTTTCTTT. It translates to CAWKSEYPWLNTEAFF.

The chain links TRBV11-2 to TRBJ1-1; 10 nucleotides match TRBD1. V shed 5 bases, J shed 3 bases, and the junction held 3 bases outside the gene matches. This CDR3 has 14 residues. From germline, CDR1 is SGHAT and CDR2 FQNNGV. The CDR3 DNA follows: TGTGCCAGCAGCCGCGGACAGGGGGACACTGAAGCTTTCTTT. Translation: CASSRGQGDTEAFF.

V and J are TRBV10-2 and TRBJ2-2; D is uncertain. V shed 3 bases and J shed 9 bases, with 17 bases lying between them. The germline CDR1 and CDR2 sequences are WSHSY and SAAADI. The CDR3 runs to 15 residues. The CDR3 reads CASSDLQKGNRELFF. The CDR3 nucleotides are TGCGCCAGCAGTGACCTCCAGAAGGGTAACCGGGAGCTGTTTTTT.

This chain links TRBV19 with TRBJ2-3; maybe TRBD2 (5 bases). Germline V lookup: CDR1 LNHDA, CDR2 SQIVND (reference sequence). The CDR3 is 16 residues long. This chain's CDR3 is CASRRGLGSSTDTQYF. In DNA form, the CDR3 reads TGTGCTAGCCGACGGGGATTGGGGAGTAGCACAGATACGCAGTATTTT.

The chain employs TRBV2 and TRBJ2-1; 8 bases are a match to TRBD2. CDR1 is SNHLY and CDR2 is FYNNEI in the germline V gene. J lost 2 bases, V lost 7 bases, and 4 bases had no gene match. This CDR3 has 14 residues. The CDR3 coding sequence is TGTGCCAGCAAGGAGCGGGAGACCTACAATGAGCAGTTCTTC. Encoded protein: CASKERETYNEQFF.

The rearrangement uses TRBV28 and TRBJ1-4; 8 nucleotides align to TRBD1. Trimming cost V 10 bases and J 5 bases; bases outside gene matches: 6. The CDR3 is 13 residues long. Looked up from germline, CDR1 is MDHEN and CDR2 is SYDVKM. The CDR3 region has the DNA TGTGCCATCACGGACAGGGTAAATGAAAAACTGTTTTTT. Translating gives CAITDRVNEKLFF.

The chain couples TRBV29-1 to TRBJ1-1; the D is unclear. This CDR3 comprises 14 residues. The V gene lost 4 bases and the J gene lost 2 bases, with 14 bases spanning the gap. The germline V gene encodes CDR1 SQVTM and CDR2 ANQGSEA. Here the CDR3 reads CSVVWEIVNTEAFF. CDR3 in DNA: TGCAGCGTTGTGTGGGAAATCGTAAACACTGAAGCTTTCTTT.

The chain combines TRBV7-2 with TRBJ2-7; D ambiguous. With 1 base removed from V and 2 bases from J, the gap between germline ends came to 12 bases. The CDR3 loop spans 15 amino acids. Germline V gene lookup returns CDR1 SGHTA and CDR2 FQGNSA. The CDR3 DNA is TGTGCCAGCAGCTTAGGGGCGATGGAGACCTACGAGCAGTACTTC. Its protein product is CASSLGAMETYEQYF.

This chain connects TRBV7-6 to TRBJ2-3; TRBD2 matches 8 bases. The CDR3 is made up of 16 amino acids. Unmatched junction bases numbered 10, after V lost 5 bases and J lost 3 bases. CDR1 is SGHVS, CDR2 FNYEAQ, per germline. CDR3 sequence: CASSLSGVAGTDTQYF. The CDR3 DNA reads as TGTGCCAGCAGCCTTAGTGGAGTAGCGGGAACAGATACGCAGTATTTT.

V is TRBV25-1 and J is TRBJ2-5, with 7 bases identical to TRBD1. V shed 3 bases, J shed 1 base, and the junction held 5 bases outside the gene matches. The CDR3 runs 15 residues. CDR1 is MGHDK, CDR2 SYGVNS, per germline. CDR3 sequence (DNA): TGTGCCAGCAGTGACCCAGGACAGGCCCAAGAGACCCAGTACTTC. Protein: CASSDPGQAQETQYF.

J is TRBJ2-5 and V is TRBV7-7; TRBD1 or TRBD2 may be the D gene (5 bases each). The CDR3 has 13 amino acids. Germline V gives CDR1 SSHAT, CDR2 FNYEAQ (reference sequence). The ends were cut back, 1 base at V and 5 bases at J, with 8 bases in the middle. CDR3 region: CASSLDWGETQYF. The CDR3 bases are TGTGCCAGCAGCTTAGACTGGGGGGAGACCCAGTACTTC.

V gene TRBV5-8 combines with J gene TRBJ2-7, with 8 bases identical to TRBD1. The CDR3 has 16 residues. The V gene end was trimmed by 3 bases and the J gene end by 0 bases; junction bases not matched to a gene: 8. Germline V CDR1 and CDR2: SGHTS, YDEGEE. CDR3 amino acids: CASSWGQVGRSYEQYF. Written as DNA, the CDR3 is TGTGCCAGCAGCTGGGGACAGGTCGGACGCTCCTACGAGCAGTACTTC. Using reference TRBV5-8 and TRBJ2-7 for the parts outside the CDR3, the full variable domain is EAGVTQSPTHLIKTRGQQATLRCSPISGHTSVYWYQQALGLGLQFLLWYDEGEERNRGNFPPRFSGRQFPNYSSELNVNALELEDSALYLCASSWGQVGRSYEQYFGPGTRLTVT.

V usage is TRBV19 and J usage is TRBJ2-7; 9 bases agree with TRBD1. After removal of 5 bases from V and 1 base from J, the junction contained 6 bases not matched to a gene. This CDR3 region has 15 residues. Germline lookup yields CDR1 LNHDA and CDR2 SQIVND (reference sequence). Written as DNA, the CDR3 is TGTGCCAGTAGTGCCGCCGGGACAGGGTCCTACGAGCAGTACTTC. Its translation: CASSAAGTGSYEQYF.

V usage is TRBV29-1 and J usage is TRBJ2-2; D possibly corresponds to TRBD2 (5 bases). The CDR3 is 14 amino acids. Deletions cut 4 bases from V and 1 base from J, with 10 bases between. Germline CDR1 and CDR2: SQVTM and ANQGSEA. DNA for the CDR3: TGCAGCGTTGTTCTTCGGGAGAACACCGGGGAGCTGTTTTTT. It codes for CSVVLRENTGELFF.

The chain combines TRBV18 with TRBJ2-5; D is undetermined. Per the germline V gene, CDR1 is KGHSH and CDR2 is LQKENI. The CDR3 spans 11 residues. The V and J ends lost 7 bases and 1 base respectively, with 4 bases between them. The CDR3 nucleotides read TGTGCCAGCTTGATCCAAGAGACCCAGTACTTC. This translates into CASLIQETQYF.

V and J are TRBV18 and TRBJ1-2; 8 bases fit TRBD1. The V and J ends lost 3 bases and 5 bases, in that order; junction bases with no gene match: 8. CDR1 KGHSH and CDR2 LQKENI come from the germline V gene. The CDR3 totals 15 residues. The CDR3: CASSPLAGGDYGYTF. The CDR3 DNA sequence: TGTGCCAGCTCACCGTTGGCAGGGGGCGATTATGGCTACACCTTC.

V is TRBV7-2 and J is TRBJ2-1, with 14 bases identical to TRBD2. J lost 7 bases, V lost 3 bases, and 5 bases had no gene match. CDR1 is SGHTA and CDR2 is FQGNSA in the germline V gene. The CDR3 spans 16 residues. The CDR3 coding sequence is TGTGCCAGCAGCTTGACCGGGACTAGCGGGAGTAATGAGCAGTTCTTC. Residues: CASSLTGTSGSNEQFF.

The J gene is TRBJ2-7, the V gene TRBV29-1, with 7 bases lining up with TRBD1. Germline V gives CDR1 SQVTM, CDR2 ANQGSEA. J was trimmed by 0 bases and V by 7 bases; bases with no gene match: 3. This CDR3 is built from 12 residues. In nucleotides, the CDR3 is TGCAGCGCCGGGACAGACTCCTACGAGCAGTACTTC. It specifies CSAGTDSYEQYF.

The chain uses TRBV19 and TRBJ2-3, with TRBD2 identical over 8 bases. After removal of 9 bases from V and 6 bases from J, the junction contained 14 bases not matched to a gene. The CDR3 has 15 amino acids. Germline V CDR1 and CDR2: LNHDA, SQIVND (reference sequence). CDR3 coding DNA: TGTGCCAGCTCGACCGGGGGGGGCATATTCGATACGCAGTATTTT. It is translated as CASSTGGGIFDTQYF.